The 27 T cell receptor beta chains presented below share a single source sample, sequenced in a study of shared clonotypes between healthy human individuals. TCRdb's copy holds only in-frame clones and misses some; the assay was immunoSEQ multiplex PCR. The sample lists approximately 460,000 clones; over 60% were seen once. The specimen was PBMCs. The source of these receptors is a woman between 35 and 50 years old in good health. Some clones in this sample may be carry-over from other donors' samples.

Concerning this clone itself: A far larger clone is off by one base, so a read error is likely. The chain carries TRBV7-2 and TRBJ2-7, with 13 positions matching TRBD2. Trimming cost V 5 bases and J 5 bases; bases outside gene matches: 3. Germline values: CDR1 SGHTA, CDR2 FQGNSA. The CDR3 contains 14 residues. As DNA, the CDR3 is TGTGCCAGCAGCCACGGACTAGCGGGAGACGAGCAGTACTTC. The encoded protein is CASSHGLAGDEQYF.

The chain links TRBV5-5 to TRBJ2-7, with 13 positions matching TRBD2. CDR1 is SGHKS and CDR2 is YYEKEE in the germline V gene (reference sequence). The CDR3 is made up of 17 amino acids. V shed 2 bases and J 0 bases; nucleotides not matched to a gene: 5. Written as DNA, the CDR3 is TGTGCCAGCAGCTTTGGACTAGCGGGAGTTTACTCCTACGAGCAGTACTTC. Translating gives CASSFGLAGVYSYEQYF.

A note on this clone: A much larger clone lies one base from this, so it may be a read error. This specimen includes other DNA sequences encoding the same CDR3. The chain couples TRBV18 to TRBJ2-2; D is perhaps TRBD2 (7 bases). Germline V gene sequence: CDR1 KGHSH, CDR2 LQKENI. This CDR3 is built from 15 residues. Between the trimmed V and J ends, which lost 2 bases and 2 bases, there was a span of 9 bases. CDR3 loop: CASSPSGTNTGELFF. For the CDR3, the DNA is TGTGCCAGCTCACCAAGCGGGACAAACACCGGGGAGCTGTTTTTT.

This chain links TRBV6-5 with TRBJ2-7; D might be TRBD1 or TRBD2, each matching 5 bases. V lost 5 bases and J lost 4, with 12 bases in between. From germline, CDR1 is MNHEY and CDR2 SVGAGI. The CDR3 has 13 amino acids. The CDR3 DNA sequence: TGTGCCAGCAGTGGGAGACAGACTTACGAGCAGTACTTC. Protein product: CASSGRQTYEQYF.

This clone has a count of ten or more. This chain uses TRBV15 with TRBJ2-3; 7 nucleotides match TRBD2. V was clipped by 0 bases and J by 2 bases; unmatched bases: 8. The CDR3 is 17 residues long. The V gene's germline CDR1 is LNHNV and CDR2 YYDKDF (reference sequence). Here the CDR3 DNA reads TGTGCCACCAGCAGAGATCTATGGCGGGAGAACACAGATACGCAGTATTTT. Protein: CATSRDLWRENTDTQYF.

As concerns this clone: One base away lies a much larger clone, so this may be a sequencing read error. The chain links TRBV11-2 to TRBJ2-7, with D unclear. V was clipped by 1 base and J by 9 bases, with 13 bases between them. The germline V gene encodes CDR1 SGHAT and CDR2 FQNNGV. The CDR3 has 13 residues. The CDR3 DNA sequence: TGTGCCAGCAGCTTAGGTCTGCAGGCGATGCAGTACTTC. It specifies CASSLGLQAMQYF.

In the case of this clone: A far larger clone lies a single base away; this is likely a read error. The chain has TRBV5-8 and TRBJ2-7; no reliable D call. This CDR3 has 13 residues. Germline loops: CDR1 SGHTS, CDR2 YDEGEE. The V end was cut by 4 bases, the J end by 6 bases, with 14 bases between. The chain's CDR3 is CASSPTCWTEQYF. The CDR3 bases are TGTGCCAGCAGCCCGACCTGTTGGACCGAGCAGTACTTC.

This chain links TRBV27 with TRBJ2-5, with D perhaps TRBD2 (5 bases). Germline V gene sequence: CDR1 MNHEY, CDR2 SMNVEV (reference sequence). Trimming stripped 6 bases from V and 1 base from J, with 12 bases between. The CDR3 covers 14 residues. DNA of the CDR3: TGTGCCAGCAGGGACTCGGCCTCCCAAGAGACCCAGTACTTC. It translates to CASRDSASQETQYF.

A note on this clone: The sample has other DNA sequences that encode this CDR3 too. This chain uses TRBV20-1 with TRBJ2-7, with 7 bases aligning to TRBD1. Trimming cost V 4 bases and J 4 bases; bases outside gene matches: 1. The length of the CDR3 is 11 residues. Germline-derived CDR1 and CDR2 are DFQATT and SNEGSKA (reference sequence). The CDR3 loop is CSANRGYEQYF. The CDR3 DNA is TGCAGTGCTAACAGGGGTTACGAGCAGTACTTC.

The CDR3 reads CASSYSGFTEAFF. CDR3 sequence (DNA): TGTGCCAGCAGTTACTCAGGTTTCACTGAAGCTTTCTTT. This rearrangement joins TRBV6-6 to TRBJ1-1; D is unresolved. The germline V and J ends were trimmed by 0 bases and 4 bases, with 6 bases remaining between them. Germline V gene data show CDR1 as MNHNY and CDR2 as SVGAGI (reference sequence). The CDR3 spans 13 residues.

This chain connects TRBV12-2 to TRBJ2-7; TRBD2, the table's D call, lacks a check against the DNA. TRBV12-2 is recorded as a pseudogene. There are 19 residues in the CDR3. DNA of the CDR3: TGTGCAAGTCGCCCGAGGTGGTGGACTAGCGGGAGGGCCTGCGACGAGCAGTACTTC. This sequence encodes CASRPRWWTSGRACDEQYF.

DNA for the CDR3: TGTGCCAGCAGTCCTGAGGGACAGGGGCCTAATCAGCCCCAGCATTTT. This codes for CASSPEGQGPNQPQHF. The V gene is TRBV6-6, the J gene TRBJ1-5; the match to TRBD1 covers 10 bases. The CDR3 has 16 amino acids. Trimming took 5 bases from V and 4 from J; bases not matched to a gene: 8. Per germline, CDR1 MNHNY and CDR2 SVGAGI (reference sequence).

On this clone: A much more abundant neighbour one base away suggests this may be a read error. The V and J genes are TRBV14 and TRBJ2-3; 10 nucleotides match TRBD2. Germline CDR1 and CDR2: SGHDN and FVKESK. The CDR3 runs to 16 residues. The CDR3: CASSQVLAGHTGTQYF. CDR3 coding DNA: TGTGCCAGCAGCCAGGTACTAGCGGGACACACAGGTACGCAGTATTTT.

In its sample, this clone was seen once. The chain carries TRBV20-1 and TRBJ2-7; D perhaps matches TRBD1 (5 bases). CDR1 and CDR2 (germline): DFQATT, SNEGSKA (reference sequence). V lost 8 bases, J lost 12 bases, and 17 bases lay in between. This CDR3 contains 10 residues. The CDR3: CSPGRSGWYF. The CDR3 bases are TGCAGTCCCGGTAGATCAGGGTGGTACTTC.

The genes are TRBV11-3 and TRBJ2-7, with a possible D match to TRBD2 (6 bases). Trimming cost V 5 bases and J 0 bases, with 20 bases left between them. The CDR3 runs 17 residues. From germline, CDR1 is SGHNT and CDR2 YENEEA. The CDR3 is CASSPVRGGLRSYEQYF. The CDR3 DNA follows: TGTGCCAGCAGCCCCGTCCGAGGAGGGCTTCGCTCCTACGAGCAGTACTTC. Using reference TRBV11-3 and TRBJ2-7 for the parts outside the CDR3, the full variable domain is EAGVVQSPRYKIIEKKQPVAFWCNPISGHNTLYWYLQNLGQGPELLIRYENEEAVDDSQLPKDRFSAERLKGVDSTLKIQPAELGDSAVYLCASSPVRGGLRSYEQYFGPGTRLTVT.

The genes are TRBV10-3 and TRBJ2-7, with TRBD2 as a possible D gene (5 bases). CDR3 length: 13 residues. With 10 bases removed from V and 5 bases from J, the gap between germline ends came to 18 bases. Germline CDR1 reads ENHRY; CDR2 reads SYGVKD. The CDR3 DNA is TGTGCCACCCAAGGAGCTGCCGGGAACGAGCAGTACTTC. This sequence encodes CATQGAAGNEQYF.

This clone was seen more than once but under ten times. This chain connects TRBV28 to TRBJ2-2, with D hard to call. The CDR3 consists of 14 residues. The V and J ends lost 4 bases and 6 bases respectively, with 12 bases between them. Germline lookup yields CDR1 MDHEN and CDR2 SYDVKM. The CDR3 loop is CASSSPSLSGELFF. As DNA, the CDR3 is TGTGCCAGCAGTTCCCCTAGTCTGTCCGGGGAGCTGTTTTTT.

V is TRBV9 and J is TRBJ1-2, with TRBD1 identical over 8 bases. Germline values: CDR1 SGDLS, CDR2 YYNGEE. V dropped 4 bases and J dropped 0; count of bases not matched to a gene: 5. This CDR3 is built from 15 residues. CDR3 nucleotides: TGTGCCAGCAGCCCAGGGGGCGTATCTAACTATGGCTACACCTTC. This translates into CASSPGGVSNYGYTF.

The rearrangement joins TRBV9 to TRBJ2-3; TRBD1 agrees at 7 bases. Germline V gene sequence: CDR1 SGDLS, CDR2 YYNGEE. CDR3 length: 14 amino acids. The V gene end was trimmed by 4 bases and the J gene end by 5 bases; junction bases not matched to a gene: 7. The CDR3 region is CASSRTGWRDTQYF. The CDR3 DNA is TGTGCCAGCAGCCGGACAGGCTGGAGAGATACGCAGTATTTT.

With respect to this clone: A read error may be the cause here, since a much bigger clone is one base away. This CDR3 is also generated by other DNA sequences in the sample. The rearrangement joins TRBV5-1 to TRBJ2-1; 9 bases are a match to TRBD2. The V gene's germline CDR1 is SGHRS and CDR2 YFSETQ. The CDR3 contains 17 residues. Here the CDR3 DNA reads TGCGCCAGCAGCTTGAGTTCTGCGGGAGGGCCGGGCAATGAACAGTTCTTC. Translating gives CASSLSSAGGPGNEQFF.

Notes on this clone: A far larger clone is a single base away, which makes a read error likely. This same CDR3 is encoded by further DNA sequences in the sample. The rearrangement links TRBV4-2 to TRBJ1-1; 8 positions agree with TRBD1. The CDR3 totals 18 residues. The V gene's germline CDR1 is LGHNA and CDR2 YNFKEQ. With V trimmed by 6 bases and J by 5 bases, 20 bases remained unmatched. The chain's CDR3 is CASSQGGRRQGKGTEAFF. In nucleotides, the CDR3 is TGTGCCAGCAGTCAGGGGGGTCGTCGACAGGGGAAAGGGACTGAAGCTTTCTTT.

CDR3 sequence reads: CASSTTSGSETQYF. The CDR3 DNA sequence: TGTGCCAGCAGCACAACTAGCGGGAGCGAGACCCAGTACTTC. The chain employs TRBV9 and TRBJ2-5, with 11 bases lining up with TRBD2. The junction had 4 bases not matched to a gene; V was cut back by 4 bases and J by 5 bases. This CDR3 contains 14 residues. Germline values: CDR1 SGDLS, CDR2 YYNGEE. The complete variable domain, with remaining parts taken from reference TRBV9 and TRBJ2-5, reads DSGVTQTPKHLITATGQRVTLRCSPRSGDLSVYWYQQSLDQGLQFLIQYYNGEERAKGNILERFSAQQFPDLHSELNLSSLELGDSALYFCASSTTSGSETQYFGPGTRLLVL.

This rearrangement joins TRBV7-9 to TRBJ2-5; tentative D call: TRBD1 (5 bases). Germline values: CDR1 SEHNR, CDR2 FQNEAQ (reference sequence). This CDR3 has 15 residues. V dropped 0 bases and J dropped 5 bases, with 13 bases sitting between them. DNA for the CDR3: TGTGCCAGCAGCTTAGCGCAGGGTTCTGGGGAGACCCAGTACTTC. Its protein product is CASSLAQGSGETQYF.

This clone was seen once. The chain combines TRBV2 with TRBJ2-5; 8 bases agree with TRBD2. Unmatched junction bases numbered 19, after V lost 2 bases and J lost 5 bases. The CDR3 covers 19 residues. Germline CDR1 SNHLY, CDR2 FYNNEI. The CDR3: CASSEQGLSLAADEETQYF. The CDR3 nucleotides read TGTGCCAGCAGTGAACAGGGTTTGTCACTAGCGGCAGACGAGGAGACCCAGTACTTC. The full variable domain, with the rest looked up from reference TRBV2 and TRBJ2-5, is EPEVTQTPSHQVTQMGQEVILRCVPISNHLYFYWYRQILGQKVEFLVSFYNNEISEKSEIFDDQFSVERPDGSNFTLKIRSTKLEDSAMYFCASSEQGLSLAADEETQYFGPGTRLLVL.

The chain joins TRBV7-9 to TRBJ2-3, with TRBD2 matching over 12 bases. This CDR3 has 16 amino acids. After removal of 4 bases from V and 4 bases from J, the junction contained 6 bases not matched to a gene. Germline V CDR1 and CDR2: SEHNR, FQNEAQ (reference sequence). The CDR3 reads CASSSRLAGVADTQYF. CDR3 nucleotide sequence: TGTGCCAGCAGCTCCCGACTAGCGGGAGTCGCAGATACGCAGTATTTT.

The gene calls are TRBV28 and TRBJ2-1; 12 bases match TRBD2. The CDR3 length is 21 residues. V was clipped by 3 bases and J by 0 bases; unmatched bases: 15. Looked up from germline, CDR1 is MDHEN and CDR2 is SYDVKM. The CDR3 region is CASSFPTSGRNRLSSYNEQFF. CDR3 in DNA: TGTGCCAGCAGTTTCCCGACTAGCGGGAGAAATCGTCTAAGCTCCTACAATGAGCAGTTCTTC.

This chain links TRBV12-5 with TRBJ1-4; D is undetermined. The CDR3 is 15 amino acids. V lost 0 bases and J lost 8, with 13 bases in between. From germline, CDR1 is LGHNT and CDR2 FRNRAP. The CDR3 spells CASGLVEQRWEKLFF. The CDR3 DNA sequence: TGTGCTAGTGGTTTGGTAGAACAGCGGTGGGAAAAACTGTTTTTT.